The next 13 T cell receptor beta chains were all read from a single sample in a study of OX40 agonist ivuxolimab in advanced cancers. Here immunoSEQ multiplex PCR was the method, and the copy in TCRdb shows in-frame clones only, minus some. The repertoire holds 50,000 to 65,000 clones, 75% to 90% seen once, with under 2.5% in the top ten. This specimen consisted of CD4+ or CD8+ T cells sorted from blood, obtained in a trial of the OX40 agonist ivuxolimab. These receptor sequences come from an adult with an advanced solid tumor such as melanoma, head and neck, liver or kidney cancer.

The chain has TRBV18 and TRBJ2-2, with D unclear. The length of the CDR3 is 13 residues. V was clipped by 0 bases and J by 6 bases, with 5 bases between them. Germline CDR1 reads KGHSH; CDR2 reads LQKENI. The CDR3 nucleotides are TGTGCCAGCTCACCACCTGGCCCCGGGGAGCTGTTTTTT. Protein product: CASSPPGPGELFF.

For the CDR3, the DNA is TGTGCCAGCAGTGTACAGAGGAACACTGAAGCTTTCTTT. It translates to CASSVQRNTEAFF. V is TRBV2 and J is TRBJ1-1; D gene ambiguous. Looked up from germline, CDR1 is SNHLY and CDR2 is FYNNEI. The V end was cut by 4 bases, the J end by 1 base, with 7 bases between. CDR3 size: 13 residues.

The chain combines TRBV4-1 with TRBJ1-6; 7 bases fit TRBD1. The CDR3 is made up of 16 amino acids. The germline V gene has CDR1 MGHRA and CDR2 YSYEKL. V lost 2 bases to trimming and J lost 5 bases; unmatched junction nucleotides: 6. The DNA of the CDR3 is TGCGCCAGCAGCCAAACCCCCGGGACAGATAATTCACCCCTCCACTTT. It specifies CASSQTPGTDNSPLHF.

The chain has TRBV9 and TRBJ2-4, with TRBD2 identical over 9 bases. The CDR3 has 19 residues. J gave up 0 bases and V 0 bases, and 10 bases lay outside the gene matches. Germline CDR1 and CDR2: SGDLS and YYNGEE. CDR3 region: CASSVVASGIPIAKNIQYF. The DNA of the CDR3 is TGTGCCAGCAGCGTAGTTGCTAGCGGGATACCTATAGCCAAAAACATTCAGTACTTC.

CDR3 in amino acids: CASSLQGAGTEAFF. CDR3 sequence (DNA): TGCGCCAGCAGCTTACAGGGGGCAGGCACTGAAGCTTTCTTT. The chain combines TRBV5-1 with TRBJ1-1; 9 bases are a match to TRBD1. The CDR3 sequence is 14 residues long. Germline V gives CDR1 SGHRS, CDR2 YFSETQ. Germline trimming cut 2 bases from V and 4 bases from J; bases unmatched to any gene: 3.

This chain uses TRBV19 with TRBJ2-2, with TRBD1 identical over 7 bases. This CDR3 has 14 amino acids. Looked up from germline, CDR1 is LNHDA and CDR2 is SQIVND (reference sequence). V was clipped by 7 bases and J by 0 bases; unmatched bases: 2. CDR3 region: CASITGANTGELFF. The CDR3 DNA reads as TGTGCCAGTATAACAGGGGCGAACACCGGGGAGCTGTTTTTT.

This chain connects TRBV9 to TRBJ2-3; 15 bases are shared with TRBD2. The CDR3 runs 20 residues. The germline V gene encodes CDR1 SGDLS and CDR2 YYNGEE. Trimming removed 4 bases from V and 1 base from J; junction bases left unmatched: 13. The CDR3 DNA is TGTGCCAGCAGCATAACTTCCGGGACTAGCGGGGGGCTTGGCACAGATACGCAGTATTTT. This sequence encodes CASSITSGTSGGLGTDTQYF.

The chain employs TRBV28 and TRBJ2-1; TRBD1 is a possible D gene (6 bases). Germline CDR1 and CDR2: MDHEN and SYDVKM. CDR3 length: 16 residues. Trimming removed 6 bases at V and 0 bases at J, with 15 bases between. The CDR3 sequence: CASSPRRDTSYNEQFF. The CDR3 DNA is TGTGCCAGCAGCCCCCGAAGGGACACCTCCTACAATGAGCAGTTCTTC.

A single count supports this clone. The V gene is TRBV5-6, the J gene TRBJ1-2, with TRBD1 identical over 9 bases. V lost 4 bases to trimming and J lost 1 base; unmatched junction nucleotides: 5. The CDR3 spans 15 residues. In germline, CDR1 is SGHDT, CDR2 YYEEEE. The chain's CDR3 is CASSPWDRVNYGYTF. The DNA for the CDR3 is TGTGCCAGCAGCCCCTGGGACAGGGTTAACTATGGCTACACCTTC. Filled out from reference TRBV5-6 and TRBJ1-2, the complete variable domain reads DAGVTQSPTHLIKTRGQQVTLRCSPKSGHDTVSWYQQALGQGPQFIFQYYEEEERQRGNFPDRFSGHQFPNYSSELNVNALLLGDSALYLCASSPWDRVNYGYTFGSGTRLTVV.

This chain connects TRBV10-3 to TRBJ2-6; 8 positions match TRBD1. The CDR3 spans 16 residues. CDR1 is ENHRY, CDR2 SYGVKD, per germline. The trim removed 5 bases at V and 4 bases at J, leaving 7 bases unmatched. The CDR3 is CAISQDRVFGANVLTF. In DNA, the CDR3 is TGTGCCATCAGTCAGGACAGGGTGTTCGGGGCCAACGTCCTGACTTTC.

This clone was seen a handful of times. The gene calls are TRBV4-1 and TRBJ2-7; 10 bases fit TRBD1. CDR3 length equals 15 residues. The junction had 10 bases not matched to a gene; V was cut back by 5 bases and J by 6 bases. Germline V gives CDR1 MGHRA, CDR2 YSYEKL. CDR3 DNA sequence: TGCGCCAGCAGCAAGGGGGGACAGGGGCAGGGCGAGCAGTACTTC. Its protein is CASSKGGQGQGEQYF.

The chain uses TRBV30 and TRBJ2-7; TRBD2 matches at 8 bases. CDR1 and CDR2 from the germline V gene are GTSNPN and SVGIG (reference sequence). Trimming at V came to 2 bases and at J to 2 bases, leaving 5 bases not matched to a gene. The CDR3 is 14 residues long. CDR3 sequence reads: CAWSRAGVTYEQYF. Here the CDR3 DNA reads TGTGCCTGGAGTCGAGCGGGAGTTACCTACGAGCAGTACTTC.

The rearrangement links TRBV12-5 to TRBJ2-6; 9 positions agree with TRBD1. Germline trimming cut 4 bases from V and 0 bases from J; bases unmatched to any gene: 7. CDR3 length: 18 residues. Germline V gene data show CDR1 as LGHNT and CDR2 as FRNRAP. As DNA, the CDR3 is TGTGCTAGTGGTTATGGGACAGGGACTTTCTCTGGGGCCAACGTCCTGACTTTC. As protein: CASGYGTGTFSGANVLTF.